This T cell receptor (beta chain) was retrieved from a study of graft-versus-host responses after intestinal transplantation (dated by TCRdb to 2020 to 2023). Context from the whole study: The transplants that recipients received were multivisceral, liver-intestinal, or isolated intestinal. All recipients received anti-thymocyte globulin induction followed by maintenance tacrolimus and steroids for around three years. Donor T cell macrochimerism was defined as a peak of at least 4% donor T cells among recipient peripheral blood mononuclear cells. A cohort of under 30 intestinal transplant recipients, including one retransplant, was enrolled, and a few patients lacking pretransplant specimens were excluded. Graft-versus-host and host-versus-graft alloreactive T cell clones were tracked in the graft, circulation and bone marrow after intestinal transplantation using bulk TCR-beta CDR3 sequencing. Rather than being sequenced by the commercial service, samples from a few later patients were sequenced in-house on an Illumina MiSeq and processed with MiXCR. To identify alloreactive clones, pre-transplant mixed lymphocyte reaction products were sequenced and compared with unstimulated pre-transplant donor and recipient T cells.

Of note for this clone: Its binding antigen is unknown. Base qualities were left out, and no much larger clone turns up one base away.

In light of the paper, this sample's time point label describes: cells obtained before transplantation from donor or recipient. CD3+CD4+ and CD3+CD8+ populations were FACS-sorted from unstimulated pre-transplant donor and recipient cells taken from spleen or lymph nodes. The library was generated by the immunoSEQ multiplex PCR assay. For most patients, genomic DNA was isolated with the Qiagen DNeasy Blood and Tissue Kit and shipped frozen to Adaptive Biotechnologies for TCR sequencing. For most patients, genomic DNA was subjected to high-throughput TCR-beta CDR3 sequencing by Adaptive Biotechnologies. Regarding the original processing steps: TCR sequencing data were retrieved from Adaptive's ImmunoSEQ software for about 17 patients, whereas a few other patients were processed with MiXCR and VDJtools. CD4 versus CD8 sorting errors were corrected by removing sequences found in both subsets at a frequency ratio below 5:1. CDR3 nucleotide sequences shared by donor and recipient were removed because the origin of these sequences could not be assigned. Alloreactive clones required at least 2-fold expansion over unstimulated cells and minimum CFSE-low frequency of 0.002% (template counts) or 0.001% (read counts). A clone was considered mappable if detected in the sequenced pre-transplant spleen, lymph node, or MLR CFSE-low populations of the donor or recipient. Cumulative frequency of alloreactive clones was calculated as a percentage of all sequences weighted by copy number. TCRdb carries this immuneACCESS record with in-frame sequences only. Its versions omit some clonotypes, under half of them owing to an unresolved V gene in the studies checked, with the rest unexplained. V and J calls plus clone size are reproduced from that table; the DNA served to infer D and trimming. The sample includes about 110,000 clones, with about 92% observed a single time. The ten largest clones add up to roughly 0.24% of the sample.

Paper-wide results and their limitations: Early after transplant, declines in HvG clones were associated with peak levels of circulating GvH clones. The conclusions were limited by the relatively low number and heterogeneity of the intestinal transplant patients. In patients with donor T cell macrochimerism, the allografts had high GvH to HvG T cell clonal ratios. GvH clones were detected in recipient bone marrow, and some of these GvH clones were observed earlier in ileal mucosa or blood, consistent with an intestinal mucosal origin.

Counted from cysteine to phenylalanine, this CDR3 has 13 amino acids. The read is trimmed to its CDR3 DNA, 39 bases read in frame from base 1. Clipping removes 3 bases from V and 13 bases from J, with 8 as the unmatched junction base count. CDR1 and CDR2 are read off the germline V gene as SGDLS and YYNGEE. The chain couples TRBV9 to TRBJ1-2, with 11 bases in between that match TRBD1. The specimen comprised unstimulated CD4+ T cells sorted from spleen or lymph node cells, sampled before transplant. This clonotype was sampled from a human donor who was the organ donor for an intestinal transplant. The CDR3 region reads CASSDRTGGAGTF. At the DNA level, the sequence is TGTGCCAGCAGCGACCGGACAGGGGGCGCAGGCACCTTC.